This T cell receptor beta chain was sequenced during a study of regulatory T cells in long-lasting Graves disease. This clonotype was seen many times. Its antigen is still unknown. Time point noted: newly diagnosed GD, antithyroid drugs for less than 3 months. After RNA was extracted from PBMCs, the TCR library was made from it. There are 12 residues in the CDR3. V lost 5 bases, J lost 12 bases, and 6 bases stayed unmatched. Germline-derived CDR1 and CDR2 are SEHNR and FQNEAQ (reference sequence). Libraries of TCR beta came from iRepertoire HTBI primers plus Arm-PCR of CDR3 regions. MiXCR, run by TCRdb on the multiplex PCR reads, gives a single entry per CDR3 protein. The repertoire holds under 400,000 distinct CDR3 sequences, with 16% as singletons. Study observations and caveats: Clonotypes that were public and shared totalled a few thousand in persistent patients versus around 1,000 in new patients. When disease was persistent, TRBV28, TRBJ1-2 and TRBJ2-5 were the favored segments.

These data were likewise used in another study, on T cells in Graves' hyperthyroidism and ophthalmopathy. According to that study: The model anticipated ophthalmopathy a median 6.5 months pre-onset.

The sequenced sample was peripheral blood mononuclear cells (PBMCs), obtained at new diagnosis, from a patient treated with antithyroid drugs. The V gene is TRBV7-9, the J gene TRBJ2-1; 8 bases line up with TRBD1. The clonotype comes from a man aged 40-55 years with Graves disease. The CDR3: CASSASGGWQFF. The CDR3 DNA sequence: TGTGCCAGCAGCGCTTCAGGGGGCTGGCAGTTCTTC.